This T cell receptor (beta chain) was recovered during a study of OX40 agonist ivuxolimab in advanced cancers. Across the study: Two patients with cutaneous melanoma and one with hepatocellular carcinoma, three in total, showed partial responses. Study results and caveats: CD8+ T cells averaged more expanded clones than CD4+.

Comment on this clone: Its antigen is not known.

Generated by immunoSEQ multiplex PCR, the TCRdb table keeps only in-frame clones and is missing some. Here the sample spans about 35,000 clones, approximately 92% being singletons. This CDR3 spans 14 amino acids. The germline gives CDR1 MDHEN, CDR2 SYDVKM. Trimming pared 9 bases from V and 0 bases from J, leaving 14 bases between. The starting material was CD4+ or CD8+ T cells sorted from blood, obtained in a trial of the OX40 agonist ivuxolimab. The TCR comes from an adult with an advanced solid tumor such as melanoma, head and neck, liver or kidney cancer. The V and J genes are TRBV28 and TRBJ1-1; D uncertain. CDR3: CASISLIMNTEAFF. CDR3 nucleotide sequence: TGTGCCAGTATCTCCCTGATCATGAACACTGAAGCTTTCTTT.